This T cell receptor beta chain was captured by sequencing in a study of patients and donors after allogeneic stem cell transplantation (dated by TCRdb to 2020 to 2022). Receptor libraries were prepared by RT-PCR. TCRdb names NextSeq 550 as the instrument used. Starting from the raw public reads, TCRdb applied fastp trimming at Q25, assembled clones with MiXCR and retained in-frame beta chains. Identical CDR3 proteins give one entry, which carries the most common genes and DNA. For this sample there are under 95,000 distinct CDR3 sequences; less than 5% appear just once. The biggest ten clones account for roughly 2.5% of the sample. This clonotype was counted at least ten times. The antigen this receptor binds is unknown. No much larger clone is present one base from it, and per-base qualities are unavailable. Via the germline V gene (reference sequence), CDR1 is SGHNT and CDR2 YYREEE. The CDR3 covers 16 residues, taking in both the cysteine and the phenylalanine. Just CDR3 DNA is preserved here, 48 bases in frame from base 1. Germline trimming amounts to 2 bases on V and 1 base on J, with 8 as the count of junction bases outside the gene matches.

The sequence derives from a human donor who was either an allogeneic HSCT recipient or a stem cell or donor lymphocyte infusion donor (not recorded which). It is not recorded whose cells these are; they may come from a transplant donor. The sequenced material came from blood, either unsorted or a sorted T cell fraction (not recorded which). The rearranged segments are TRBV5-4 and TRBJ2-5, and 7 junction bases match TRBD2. The DNA is as follows: TGTGCCAGCAGCTTAGGCAGCGGGGCGTTCCAAGAGACCCAGTACTTC. Its protein is CASSLGSGAFQETQYF.